This T cell receptor beta chain emerged from a study of T cells in women clearing cervical HPV infection. Turning to the study itself: No precancer developed; the control's incident HPV16 infection cleared within 12 months. For cases, blood was sampled a median about 140 days after lesion detection, interquartile range roughly 80 to 200 days.

On this clone: Its antigen remains unknown. From the germline J gene comes the end of the CDR3, since the read stops 3 residues before it.

The repertoire was sequenced with immunoSEQ multiplex PCR; TCRdb's copy has only in-frame clones and lacks some. The sample has 30,000 to 35,000 clones; the top ten hold less than 9%. Broader study findings: CIN3+ cases had significantly higher TCR repertoire richness than controls, but evenness did not differ.

J was trimmed by 2 bases and V by 4 bases; bases with no gene match: 3. Germline-derived CDR1 and CDR2 are SGHDT and YYEEEE. This CDR3 spans 13 amino acids. Cervical HPV DNA detected by MY09/MY11 PCR, typed by dot-blot. The origin of this receptor is a woman aged 18 to 75 with a cervical HPV16 infection that either progressed to CIN3+ or cleared (not recorded which). The sequencing input was blood buffy coat. The chain links TRBV5-6 to TRBJ2-7; 7 nucleotides agree with TRBD1. The CDR3 sequence: CASSITGAYEQYF. The sequenced CDR3 bases are TGTGCCAGCAGCATAACAGGGGCCTACGAG. Looking up the rest from reference TRBV5-6 and TRBJ2-7 gives the full variable domain: DAGVTQSPTHLIKTRGQQVTLRCSPKSGHDTVSWYQQALGQGPQFIFQYYEEEERQRGNFPDRFSGHQFPNYSSELNVNALLLGDSALYLCASSITGAYEQYFGPGTRLTVT.